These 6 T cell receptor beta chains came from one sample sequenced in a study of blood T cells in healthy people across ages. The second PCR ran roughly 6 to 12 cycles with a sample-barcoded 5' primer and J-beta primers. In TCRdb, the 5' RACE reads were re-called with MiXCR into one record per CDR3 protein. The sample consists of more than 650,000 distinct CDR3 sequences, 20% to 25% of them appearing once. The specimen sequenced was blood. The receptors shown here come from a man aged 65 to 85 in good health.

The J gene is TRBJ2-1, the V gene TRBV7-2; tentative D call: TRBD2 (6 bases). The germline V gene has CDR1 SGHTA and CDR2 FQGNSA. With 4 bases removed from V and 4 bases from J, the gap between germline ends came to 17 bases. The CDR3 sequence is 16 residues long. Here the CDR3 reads CASSSSGLGGYNEQFF. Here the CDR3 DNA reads TGTGCCAGCAGCTCGAGCGGGTTGGGCGGTTACAATGAGCAGTTCTTC.

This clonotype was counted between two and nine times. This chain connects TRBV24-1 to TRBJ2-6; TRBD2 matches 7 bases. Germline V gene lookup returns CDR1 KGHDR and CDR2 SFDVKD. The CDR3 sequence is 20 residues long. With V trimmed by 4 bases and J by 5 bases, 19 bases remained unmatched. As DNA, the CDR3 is TGTGCCACCAGTGAATCTTATTCCCCCACGGGAGGATTTTGGGCCAACGTCCTGACTTTC. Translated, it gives CATSESYSPTGGFWANVLTF.

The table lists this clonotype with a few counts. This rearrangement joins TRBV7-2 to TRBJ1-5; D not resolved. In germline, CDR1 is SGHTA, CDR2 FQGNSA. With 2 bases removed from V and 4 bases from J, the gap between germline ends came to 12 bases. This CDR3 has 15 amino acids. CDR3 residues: CASSLKPATNQPQHF. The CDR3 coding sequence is TGTGCCAGCAGCTTAAAGCCCGCGACTAATCAGCCCCAGCATTTT. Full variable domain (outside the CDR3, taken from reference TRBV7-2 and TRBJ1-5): GAGVSQSPSNKVTEKGKDVELRCDPISGHTALYWYRQSLGQGLEFLIYFQGNSAPDKSGLPSDRFSAERTGGSVSTLTIQRTQQEDSAVYLCASSLKPATNQPQHFGDGTRLSIL.

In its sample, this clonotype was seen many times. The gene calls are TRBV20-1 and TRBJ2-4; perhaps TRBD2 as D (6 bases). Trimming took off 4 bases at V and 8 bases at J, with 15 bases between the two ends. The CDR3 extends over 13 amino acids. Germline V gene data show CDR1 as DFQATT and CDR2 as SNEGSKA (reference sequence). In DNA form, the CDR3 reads TGCAGTGCTACCCATGACGGGGGAGACATTCAGTACTTC. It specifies CSATHDGGDIQYF.

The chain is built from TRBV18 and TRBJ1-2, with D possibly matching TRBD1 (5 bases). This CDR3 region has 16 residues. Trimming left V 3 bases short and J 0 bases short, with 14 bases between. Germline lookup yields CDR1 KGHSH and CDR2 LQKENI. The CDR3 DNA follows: TGTGCCAGCTCACCCCAGGGTCGTACCCCTAACTATGGCTACACCTTC. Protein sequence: CASSPQGRTPNYGYTF.

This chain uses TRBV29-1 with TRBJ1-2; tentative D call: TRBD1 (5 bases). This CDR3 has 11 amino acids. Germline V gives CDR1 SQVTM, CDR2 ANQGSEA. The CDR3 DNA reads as TGCATGGCTGGGGGGGGTAGTGGCTACACCTTC. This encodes CMAGGGSGYTF.